These 29 T cell receptor beta chains originate from one sample sequenced in a study of CD8 T cells in Susac syndrome (dated by TCRdb to the late 2010s). Library preparation employed the immunoSEQ multiplex PCR assay. RNA was extracted using the RNeasy kit, and about 0.5 to 1 ug of the RNA was reverse transcribed with random hexamers. The public reads were reanalyzed by TCRdb: fastp trimming at Q25, MiXCR alignment, in-frame beta chains only. Each entry is one CDR3 protein sequence, shown with its most common DNA and genes. The sample yields approximately 110,000 distinct CDR3 sequences; around 94% were counted once. Of the sample, under 0.095% is held by the ten largest clones. The material sequenced was CD4+ T cells from PBMCs. The receptor set was obtained from a human donor in good health.

V and J are TRBV7-2 and TRBJ2-1; 10 nucleotides line up with TRBD2. The CDR3 contains 15 residues. CDR1 and CDR2 (germline): SGHTA, FQGNSA. J was trimmed by 2 bases and V by 4 bases; bases with no gene match: 2. The chain's CDR3 is CASSSSGSPYNEQFF. The DNA of the CDR3 is TGTGCCAGCAGCTCTAGCGGGAGCCCCTACAATGAGCAGTTCTTC.

V is TRBV20-1 and J is TRBJ2-1, with D unresolved. V lost 4 bases to trimming and J lost 9 bases, with 22 bases between them. Germline V gene lookup returns CDR1 DFQATT and CDR2 SNEGSKA (reference sequence). The CDR3 contains 15 residues. CDR3 region: CSATRTDSPYGEQFF. The DNA for the CDR3 is TGCAGTGCTACCCGCACCGATTCCCCCTACGGTGAGCAGTTCTTC.

The chain is built from TRBV20-1 and TRBJ2-1; 11 bases agree with TRBD2. This CDR3 is built from 16 residues. Germline CDR1 is DFQATT and CDR2 is SNEGSKA (reference sequence). Germline trimming cut 3 bases from V and 4 bases from J; bases unmatched to any gene: 8. The CDR3 nucleotides read TGCAGTGCTAGGGTAGCGGGAGGGCGAAGATACAATGAGCAGTTCTTC. Translated, it gives CSARVAGGRRYNEQFF.

V gene TRBV20-1 combines with J gene TRBJ1-1; D might be TRBD1 (5 bases). CDR1 DFQATT and CDR2 SNEGSKA come from the germline V gene (reference sequence). Trimming shortened V by 0 bases and J by 8 bases, and 16 bases separated the two germline ends. The CDR3 is 14 residues long. The CDR3 DNA follows: TGCAGTGCTAGAGATCGGGTTGGGTGGGACGAAGCTTTCTTT. The encoded protein is CSARDRVGWDEAFF.

In its sample, this clonotype was seen once. The chain is built from TRBV7-6 and TRBJ1-4; a weak D match, TRBD1 (5 bases). The V end lost 5 bases, the J end lost 6 bases, and 22 bases lay between the germline ends. This CDR3 has 17 residues. CDR1 is SGHVS and CDR2 is FNYEAQ in the germline V gene. CDR3 amino acids: CASSPKGTGRVDEKLFF. The CDR3 DNA follows: TGTGCCAGCAGCCCCAAGGGCACGGGGCGGGTCGATGAAAAACTGTTTTTT.

The chain links TRBV20-1 to TRBJ2-5, with 7 bases matching TRBD1. This CDR3 contains 15 residues. Looked up from germline, CDR1 is DFQATT and CDR2 is SNEGSKA (reference sequence). Trimming cost V 0 bases and J 5 bases; bases outside gene matches: 9. The CDR3 here is CSARDLRQGGETQYF. DNA for the CDR3: TGCAGTGCTAGAGATCTTAGACAGGGCGGGGAGACCCAGTACTTC.

The genes are TRBV15 and TRBJ2-7, with D perhaps TRBD1 (5 bases). Germline V CDR1 and CDR2: LNHNV, YYDKDF (reference sequence). The ends were cut back, 8 bases at V and 1 base at J, with 18 bases in the middle. The CDR3 runs 15 residues. CDR3 region: CATSRAKGLSYEQYF. The CDR3 DNA sequence: TGTGCCACCTCAAGGGCCAAGGGGCTATCCTACGAGCAGTACTTC.

The gene calls are TRBV20-1 and TRBJ2-4, with 8 bases matching TRBD1. V lost 6 bases to trimming and J lost 5 bases; unmatched junction nucleotides: 6. The CDR3 totals 13 residues. Germline V CDR1 and CDR2: DFQATT, SNEGSKA (reference sequence). The CDR3 sequence: CSARTGNENIQYF. Here the CDR3 DNA reads TGCAGTGCAAGGACAGGGAATGAAAACATTCAGTACTTC.

This clonotype was observed once. V is TRBV12-5 and J is TRBJ1-5; no definite D call. CDR3 length equals 15 residues. Germline V lookup: CDR1 LGHNT, CDR2 FRNRAP. V lost 0 bases to trimming and J lost 0 bases, with 6 bases between them. CDR3 amino acids: CASGLVLDSNQPQHF. The CDR3 DNA reads TGTGCTAGTGGTTTGGTGCTTGATAGCAATCAGCCCCAGCATTTT.

This clonotype was observed a single time. This chain uses TRBV4-3 with TRBJ2-3; D call uncertain. The CDR3 runs to 14 residues. Looked up from germline, CDR1 is LGHNA and CDR2 is YSLEER. Trimming removed 0 bases from V and 1 base from J, with 5 bases in between. CDR3 loop: CASSQETRTDTQYF. The CDR3 DNA sequence: TGCGCCAGCAGCCAAGAGACGCGCACAGATACGCAGTATTTT.

The chain couples TRBV7-9 to TRBJ2-4, with D maybe TRBD2 (5 bases). The CDR3 contains 14 residues. The germline gives CDR1 SEHNR, CDR2 FQNEAQ (reference sequence). Trimming removed 5 bases from V and 6 bases from J, with 14 bases in between. The CDR3 here is CASSPSGGGNIQYF. CDR3 sequence (DNA): TGTGCCAGCAGCCCCTCAGGAGGCGGAAACATTCAGTACTTC.

The rearrangement joins TRBV7-2 to TRBJ2-3, with no clear D. CDR1 is SGHTA and CDR2 is FQGNSA in the germline V gene. This CDR3 contains 14 residues. V lost 7 bases, J lost 0 bases, and 11 bases lay in between. CDR3 nucleotides: TGTGCCAGCATCCAGACGGCTAGCACAGATACGCAGTATTTT. It is translated as CASIQTASTDTQYF.

V usage is TRBV4-3 and J usage is TRBJ1-2; 7 bases are shared with TRBD1. This CDR3 has 17 residues. In germline, CDR1 is LGHNA, CDR2 YSLEER. Germline trimming cut 0 bases from V and 5 bases from J; bases unmatched to any gene: 12. DNA of the CDR3: TGCGCCAGCAGCCAAGACCTACCGGGACAGAAGACTTATGGCTACACCTTC. This sequence encodes CASSQDLPGQKTYGYTF.

The genes are TRBV5-1 and TRBJ2-1; possibly TRBD2 for D (5 bases). With 4 bases removed from V and 7 bases from J, the gap between germline ends came to 12 bases. Per the germline V gene, CDR1 is SGHRS and CDR2 is YFSETQ. There are 13 residues in the CDR3. Here the CDR3 reads CASSGTLGNEQFF. CDR3 bases: TGCGCCAGCAGCGGCACACTAGGAAATGAGCAGTTCTTC.

V usage is TRBV18 and J usage is TRBJ1-5; D gene unclear. The CDR3 is 13 amino acids. Trimming pared 3 bases from V and 5 bases from J, leaving 8 bases between. CDR1 KGHSH and CDR2 LQKENI come from the germline V gene. The CDR3 sequence: CASSPGLDQPQHF. The CDR3 DNA sequence: TGTGCCAGCTCACCGGGGTTAGATCAGCCCCAGCATTTT. Supplemented by reference TRBV18 and TRBJ1-5, the full variable domain reads NAGVMQNPRHLVRRRGQEARLRCSPMKGHSHVYWYRQLPEEGLKFMVYLQKENIIDESGMPKERFSAEFPKEGPSILRIQQVVRGDSAAYFCASSPGLDQPQHFGDGTRLSIL.

The rearrangement uses TRBV12-3 or TRBV12-4 and TRBJ1-5; D possibly corresponds to TRBD1 (6 bases). The germline V and J ends were trimmed by 2 bases and 6 bases, with 11 bases remaining between them. This CDR3 is 14 amino acids long. Here the CDR3 reads CASSLQGLSQPQHF. The CDR3 coding sequence is TGTGCCAGCAGTTTACAGGGGCTGAGTCAGCCCCAGCATTTT.

The chain uses TRBV3-1 and TRBJ2-2; D might be TRBD2 (5 bases). The V and J ends lost 8 bases and 4 bases respectively, with 14 bases between them. The CDR3 length is 14 residues. The germline V gene encodes CDR1 LGHDT and CDR2 YNNKEL (reference sequence). The CDR3 sequence is CASGPQRSTGELFF. In DNA form, the CDR3 reads TGTGCCAGCGGTCCACAGCGGAGCACCGGGGAGCTGTTTTTT.

This rearrangement joins TRBV19 to TRBJ1-5, with 9 bases identical to TRBD1. The germline CDR1 and CDR2 sequences are LNHDA and SQIVND (reference sequence). The CDR3 runs 16 residues. The trim removed 1 base at V and 4 bases at J, leaving 5 bases unmatched. CDR3 nucleotides: TGTGCCAGTAGTATAGCCGGGACAGGGCAAAATCAGCCCCAGCATTTT. Amino acids: CASSIAGTGQNQPQHF.

V and J are TRBV29-1 and TRBJ1-3; D is undetermined. CDR1 is SQVTM, CDR2 ANQGSEA, per germline. V gave up 3 bases and J gave up 4 bases, with 13 bases separating them. This CDR3 contains 14 residues. The CDR3 coding sequence is TGCAGCGTTGATGGCTCCAAGGCAGGAAACACCATATATTTT. The encoded protein is CSVDGSKAGNTIYF.

The chain has TRBV5-6 and TRBJ2-7; D might be TRBD2 (6 bases). The CDR3 spans 13 residues. With 4 bases removed from V and 3 bases from J, the gap between germline ends came to 11 bases. Germline assignment: CDR1 SGHDT and CDR2 YYEEEE. The CDR3 bases are TGTGCCAGCAGCCGGGGAGGAAACTACGAGCAGTACTTC. This translates into CASSRGGNYEQYF.

CDR3 bases: TGTGCCAGCAGCTGGCCCAGGGGAACTAGCACAGATACGCAGTATTTT. It translates to CASSWPRGTSTDTQYF. The chain uses TRBV11-2 and TRBJ2-3, with D tentatively TRBD1 (6 bases). Germline lookup yields CDR1 SGHAT and CDR2 FQNNGV. The CDR3 consists of 16 residues. The V end lost 4 bases, the J end lost 0 bases, and 14 bases lay between the germline ends.

The chain recombines TRBV3-1 with TRBJ1-4, with D perhaps matching TRBD1 (5 bases). The CDR3 runs 15 residues. V lost 4 bases to trimming and J lost 5 bases, with 14 bases between them. Germline loops: CDR1 LGHDT, CDR2 YNNKEL (reference sequence). DNA of the CDR3: TGTGCCAGCAGCCTCACCTACCGGGGGAATGAAAAACTGTTTTTT. Encoded protein: CASSLTYRGNEKLFF. Looking up the rest from reference TRBV3-1 and TRBJ1-4 gives the full variable domain: DTAVSQTPKYLVTQMGNDKSIKCEQNLGHDTMYWYKQDSKKFLKIMFSYNNKELIINETVPNRFSPKSPDKAHLNLHINSLELGDSAVYFCASSLTYRGNEKLFFGSGTQLSVL.

The rearrangement uses TRBV20-1 and TRBJ2-7, with D perhaps assigned TRBD1 or TRBD2 (6 bases each). CDR1 is DFQATT and CDR2 is SNEGSKA in the germline V gene (reference sequence). The CDR3 contains 15 residues. V was shortened by 1 base and J by 0 bases, with 13 bases between the two germline ends. Here the CDR3 reads CSARAGGHNSYEQYF. Written as DNA, the CDR3 is TGCAGTGCTAGAGCCGGGGGCCACAACTCCTACGAGCAGTACTTC.

The V gene is TRBV18, the J gene TRBJ1-2; TRBD1 might be the D (6 bases). This CDR3 is 16 amino acids long. The germline CDR1 and CDR2 sequences are KGHSH and LQKENI. With 3 bases removed from V and 1 base from J, the gap between germline ends came to 15 bases. Written as DNA, the CDR3 is TGTGCCAGCTCACCGAGGAGGGACATTCATAACTATGGCTACACCTTC. This encodes CASSPRRDIHNYGYTF.

The chain recombines TRBV11-2 with TRBJ2-7, with D perhaps matching TRBD1 (5 bases). This CDR3 has 16 residues. Germline loops: CDR1 SGHAT, CDR2 FQNNGV. The V end was cut by 0 bases, the J end by 2 bases, with 14 bases between. The CDR3 DNA follows: TGTGCCAGCAGCTTAGATCAGGCGGCCAGGGCCTACGAGCAGTACTTC. Translation: CASSLDQAARAYEQYF.

V usage is TRBV12-2 and J usage is TRBJ1-1. TRBV12-2 is listed as a pseudogene. The CDR3 is made up of 10 amino acids. The CDR3 DNA follows: TGTGCAAGTCGGGGTACAACAGTGCTCTTT. Its translation is CASRGTTVLF.

The chain uses TRBV5-1 and TRBJ2-5; the match to TRBD1 covers 7 bases. Germline assignment: CDR1 SGHRS and CDR2 YFSETQ. The trim removed 0 bases at V and 1 base at J, leaving 3 bases unmatched. The CDR3 length is 15 residues. CDR3 loop: CASSLGQGIQETQYF. The CDR3 DNA reads as TGCGCCAGCAGCTTGGGACAGGGAATCCAAGAGACCCAGTACTTC.

The rearrangement uses TRBV5-1 and TRBJ1-4, with unresolved D. Germline CDR1 SGHRS, CDR2 YFSETQ. V gave up 4 bases and J gave up 6 bases, with 16 bases separating them. The CDR3 consists of 15 residues. The CDR3 sequence: CASSAENSSDEKLFF. In nucleotides, the CDR3 is TGCGCCAGCAGCGCGGAGAATTCATCGGATGAAAAACTGTTTTTT.

The gene calls are TRBV18 and TRBJ1-1; 10 bases agree with TRBD1. The V segment lost 6 bases and the J segment 4 bases; nucleotides outside the gene matches: 11. The CDR3 has 16 residues. Germline CDR1 is KGHSH and CDR2 is LQKENI. CDR3 sequence: CASSLITGTGATEAFF. In DNA form, the CDR3 reads TGTGCCAGCTCTCTTATTACCGGGACAGGGGCCACTGAAGCTTTCTTT.